Listed here is a single TCR beta chain. In the original processing: Nucleated cell number was recorded as an estimate derived from reference gene primer amplification. Measured with immunoSEQ multiplex PCR; TCRdb has only the in-frame clones, and not every one. That table furnishes V, J and clone size, whereas the DNA furnished D and trimming. The sample has roughly 99,000 clones; 65% to 85% are singletons. The entry originates in a study of blood T cell repertoires in COVID-19. On the study more broadly: COVID-19 samples collected from the United States, Italy and Spain covered acute and convalescent phases. From T cells, B-cell-depleted T cells, or PBMCs came the material, which was cDNA or gDNA.

Sequences were obtained from peripheral blood. This clonotype was obtained from a woman over 75 with acute or convalescent COVID-19.

The CDR3 coding sequence is TGTGCCAGCAGTGACGGACAGGGGTCGGGAAACACCATATATTTT. It codes for CASSDGQGSGNTIYF. The V and J genes are TRBV6-1 and TRBJ1-3; 9 bases line up with TRBD1. The CDR3 length is 15 residues. Looked up from germline, CDR1 is MNHNS and CDR2 is SASEGT. V gave up 3 bases and J gave up 4 bases; unmatched junction bases: 4.